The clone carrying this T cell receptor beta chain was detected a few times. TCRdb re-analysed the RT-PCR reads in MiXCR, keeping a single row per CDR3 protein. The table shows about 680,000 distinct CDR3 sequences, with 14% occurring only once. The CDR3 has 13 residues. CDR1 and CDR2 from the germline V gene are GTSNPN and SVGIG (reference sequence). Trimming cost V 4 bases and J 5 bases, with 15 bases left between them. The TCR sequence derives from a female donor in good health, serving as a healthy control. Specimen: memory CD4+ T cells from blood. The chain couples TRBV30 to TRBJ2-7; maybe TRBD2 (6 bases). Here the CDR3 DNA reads TGTGCCTGGAACCTGGGACTCGATAACGAGCAGTACTTC. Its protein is CAWNLGLDNEQYF.